These 3 T cell receptor beta chains originate from one sample sequenced in a study. TCRdb passed the RT-PCR reads through MiXCR, listing each CDR3 protein once. The data show hundreds of thousands of distinct CDR3 sequences, about 14% seen once. Sequenced: memory CD4+ T cells from blood. The receptor set was obtained from a female donor in good health, serving as a healthy control.

The chain recombines TRBV3-1 with TRBJ1-2; D may be TRBD1 (6 bases). The ends were cut back, 4 bases at V and 6 bases at J, with 12 bases in the middle. Germline CDR1 and CDR2: LGHDT and YNNKEL (reference sequence). The length of the CDR3 is 13 residues. The CDR3 DNA follows: TGTGCCAGCAGCCCGGACAGAAGCAATGGCTACACCTTC. Its protein is CASSPDRSNGYTF.

This chain joins TRBV6-2 or TRBV6-3 and TRBJ2-2; 11 bases match TRBD1. Germline trimming cut 4 bases from V and 2 bases from J; bases unmatched to any gene: 0. The CDR3 spans 15 residues. Germline V gene data show CDR1 as MNHEY and CDR2 as SVGEGT. For the CDR3, the DNA is TGTGCCAGCAGTTGGACAGGGGGCAACACCGGGGAGCTGTTTTTT. It translates to CASSWTGGNTGELFF.

This clonotype was found many times. The rearrangement joins TRBV20-1 to TRBJ1-1; 7 nucleotides line up with TRBD1. CDR3 length: 12 residues. V trimming: 7 bases; J trimming: 3 bases; junction bases outside the gene matches: 5. Per the germline V gene, CDR1 is DFQATT and CDR2 is SNEGSKA (reference sequence). Here the CDR3 DNA reads TGCAGTGTTCCGGGACAGCACACTGAAGCTTTCTTT. Translated: CSVPGQHTEAFF.